Below are 9 T cell receptor beta chains sequenced from a single sample in a study of identical twins (dated by TCRdb to 2016 to 2018). The library was built by means of 5' RACE. The sequencer listed for this sample is Illumina HiSeq 2000. TCRdb ran its own pipeline on the public reads, namely fastp trimming at Q25 and MiXCR clone calling, and kept in-frame beta chains. Entries are consolidated by CDR3 protein sequence, retaining the most common genes and DNA. The sample includes some 690,000 distinct CDR3 sequences, with roughly 20% observed a single time. Around 4.4% of the sample lies in the top ten. Separately, the same data were catalogued under a study of T cells expressing NK-cell markers.

The sequencing sample was made of PBMCs. The receptor source for this set is a woman under 30 in good health.

The gene calls are TRBV20-1 and TRBJ2-7; the match to TRBD2 covers 10 bases. V shed 4 bases and J 3 bases; nucleotides not matched to a gene: 6. The CDR3 spans 14 residues. The germline V gene encodes CDR1 DFQATT and CDR2 SNEGSKA (reference sequence). CDR3 in amino acids: CSANLAGVRYEQYF. CDR3 bases: TGCAGTGCTAACCTAGCGGGGGTCCGCTACGAGCAGTACTTC.

In its sample, this clonotype was seen many times. This rearrangement joins TRBV5-1 to TRBJ2-1; the D call may be TRBD1 or TRBD2 (6 bases each). CDR1 SGHRS and CDR2 YFSETQ come from the germline V gene. The V and J ends lost 7 bases and 6 bases respectively, with 17 bases between them. This CDR3 contains 14 residues. CDR3 sequence reads: CASRPTGAPNEQFF. Written as DNA, the CDR3 is TGCGCCAGCCGCCCGACGGGGGCACCCAATGAGCAGTTCTTC.

This chain joins TRBV6-5 and TRBJ1-1; D is unresolved. Trimming took 2 bases from V and 9 from J, leaving 7 bases between them. The CDR3 totals 11 residues. Germline V gene data show CDR1 as MNHEY and CDR2 as SVGAGI. CDR3 amino acids: CASSYGRQAFF. Written as DNA, the CDR3 is TGTGCCAGCAGTTACGGTCGTCAAGCTTTCTTT.

This clonotype showed up just once. A much bigger clone sits one base away, suggesting this may be a read error. The genes are TRBV7-9 and TRBJ2-5, with D tentatively TRBD2 (6 bases). Germline V lookup: CDR1 SEHNR, CDR2 FQNEAQ (reference sequence). Trimming left V 6 bases short and J 6 bases short, with 11 bases between. The CDR3 spans 12 residues. Here the CDR3 DNA reads TGTGCCAGCAGACGGGGGTTGCAGACCCAGTACTTC. Translated: CASRRGLQTQYF.

There are a few counts of this clonotype. The V call is TRBV20-1, the J call TRBJ2-7; TRBD1 is a possible D gene (6 bases). Germline CDR1 DFQATT, CDR2 SNEGSKA (reference sequence). The CDR3 consists of 14 residues. The ends were cut back, 3 bases at V and 3 bases at J, with 15 bases in the middle. DNA of the CDR3: TGCAGTGCTAGTGATTTAGGCAGGGGCTACGAGCAGTACTTC. It specifies CSASDLGRGYEQYF.

This clonotype appeared a few times. The CDR3 here is CASSASQGSYNEQFF. The CDR3 nucleotides read TGCGCCAGCAGCGCCTCCCAGGGATCCTACAATGAGCAGTTCTTC. V is TRBV4-3 and J is TRBJ2-1; possible D gene TRBD1, 5 bases. V was cut by 5 bases and J by 1 base, with 12 bases left in between. Looked up from germline, CDR1 is LGHNA and CDR2 is YSLEER. CDR3 length: 15 amino acids.

This clonotype was observed a handful of times. The CDR3 here is CASSYSSTVNTEAFF. The CDR3 DNA is TGTGCCAGCAGTTACTCGTCGACGGTGAACACTGAAGCTTTCTTT. The rearrangement links TRBV6-2 or TRBV6-3 to TRBJ1-1; D gene uncertain. Per the germline V gene, CDR1 is MNHEY and CDR2 is SVGEGT. The germline V and J ends were trimmed by 0 bases and 0 bases, with 8 bases remaining between them. The CDR3 loop spans 15 amino acids.

This sequence joins TRBV5-5 and TRBJ2-1; a possible D gene is TRBD2 (6 bases). The ends were cut back, 4 bases at V and 7 bases at J, with 18 bases in the middle. CDR1 is SGHKS, CDR2 YYEKEE, per germline (reference sequence). The CDR3 is 15 amino acids. CDR3 loop: CASSPRAGSVNEQFF. Written as DNA, the CDR3 is TGTGCCAGCAGCCCCCGCGCGGGATCGGTGAATGAGCAGTTCTTC.

This clonotype was seen a handful of times. The V gene is TRBV20-1, the J gene TRBJ2-7; 7 bases are a match to TRBD2. The CDR3 totals 15 residues. J gave up 6 bases and V 6 bases, and 17 bases lay outside the gene matches. The germline V gene has CDR1 DFQATT and CDR2 SNEGSKA (reference sequence). The CDR3 DNA sequence: TGCAGTGCAGACCACGGGGGGAGAGGCCTGGGCGAGCAGTACTTC. Translating gives CSADHGGRGLGEQYF.